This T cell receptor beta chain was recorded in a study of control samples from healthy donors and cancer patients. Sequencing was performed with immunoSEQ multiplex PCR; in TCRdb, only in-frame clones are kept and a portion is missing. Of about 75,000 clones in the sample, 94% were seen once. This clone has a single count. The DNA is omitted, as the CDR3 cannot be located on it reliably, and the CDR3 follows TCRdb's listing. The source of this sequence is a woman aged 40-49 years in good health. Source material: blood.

The CDR3 spells CASSHSGQGSVGNTEAFF. The J gene is TRBJ1-1, the V gene TRBV7-9; the table assigns TRBD1, which was not confirmed against the DNA. Germline V gene lookup returns CDR1 SEHNR and CDR2 FQNEAQ (reference sequence). The CDR3 is 18 residues long, counting both termini.